These T cell receptor beta chains were read from a single sample in a study of neurological immune-mediated disorders. TCRdb itself ran the 5' RACE reads through MiXCR, one entry per CDR3 protein. Of roughly 60,000 distinct CDR3 sequences listed, roughly 9.7% are singletons. The specimen sequenced was PBMCs. Every receptor here comes from a man aged 25 to 45 in good health. Both conserved end residues are part of each CDR3. The D gene is left open where the match is weak. Clone sizes are given selectively: once, few, many, or a class where the clone is expanded.

cdr3_length	v_call	d_call	j_call	clone_size	cdr3_aa	cdr3_nt
13	TRBV6-1	-	TRBJ1-1	many	CASVVRSNTEAFF	TGTGCCAGCGTGGTACGGTCGAACACTGAAGCTTTCTTT
17	TRBV5-1	TRBD1	TRBJ2-2	many	CASSGGGTGARTGELFF	TGCGCCAGCAGCGGGGGCGGGACAGGGGCCCGGACCGGGGAGCTGTTTTTT
14	TRBV20-1	-	TRBJ2-7	many	CSARDSGTPYEQYF	TGCAGTGCTAGAGACTCCGGGACCCCCTACGAGCAGTACTTC
13	TRBV5-1	TRBD2	TRBJ2-2	many	CASSRGDTGELFF	TGCGCCAGCAGCCGGGGGGACACCGGGGAGCTGTTTTTT
14	TRBV5-1	TRBD2	TRBJ2-1	many	CASARASGRDEQFF	TGCGCTTCAGCCCGGGCTAGCGGGAGAGATGAGCAGTTCTTC
15	TRBV20-1	-	TRBJ2-2	many	CSARGRIADTGELFF	TGCAGTGCTAGGGGGCGTATAGCTGACACCGGGGAGCTGTTTTTT
12	TRBV29-1	-	TRBJ2-7	many	CSVVTGSYEQYF	TGCAGCGTTGTCACAGGGTCCTACGAGCAGTACTTC
15	TRBV2	TRBD2	TRBJ2-1	many	CASYGREGRYNEQFF	TGTGCCAGCTACGGACGGGAGGGCCGGTACAATGAGCAGTTCTTC
12	TRBV5-1	-	TRBJ2-3	many	CASSLSRDTQYF	TGCGCCAGCAGCTTGAGCAGAGATACGCAGTATTTT
13	TRBV27	-	TRBJ2-5	-	CASSGGGGETQYF	TGTGCCAGCAGTGGTGGTGGAGGAGAGACCCAGTACTTC
15	TRBV28	TRBD2	TRBJ2-4	many	CASSLLGGAKNIQYF	TGTGCCAGCAGTTTATTGGGGGGGGCCAAAAACATTCAGTACTTC
12	TRBV28	-	TRBJ1-3	many	CASSPPWYTIYF	TGTGCCAGCAGTCCCCCTTGGTACACCATATATTTT
13	TRBV3-1	-	TRBJ1-2	many	CASSPRGDYGYTF	TGTGCCAGCAGTCCTCGGGGGGACTATGGCTACACCTTC
15	TRBV20-1	TRBD2	TRBJ2-7	many	CSAEALGLATYEQYF	TGCAGTGCGGAAGCCCTAGGACTAGCGACCTACGAGCAGTACTTC
15	TRBV7-6	TRBD2	TRBJ2-7	many	CASSDGTSGSYEQYF	TGTGCCAGCAGCGACGGGACTAGCGGGAGCTACGAGCAGTACTTC
12	TRBV9	-	TRBJ2-3	many	CASSVAAGTQYF	TGTGCCAGCAGCGTAGCAGCCGGTACGCAGTATTTT
15	TRBV10-3	TRBD2	TRBJ2-1	many	CAISDTSDRYNEQFF	TGTGCCATCAGCGATACTAGCGACCGTTACAATGAGCAGTTCTTC
15	TRBV5-1	-	TRBJ1-1	many	CASSFGYREITEAFF	TGCGCCAGCAGCTTCGGATACAGGGAAATAACTGAAGCTTTCTTT
15	TRBV3-1	-	TRBJ1-5	-	CASSLGQRGGQPQHF	TGTGCCAGCAGCCTCGGACAGAGGGGAGGTCAGCCCCAGCATTTT
12	TRBV12-3/TRBV12-4	TRBD1	TRBJ2-7	many	CASSPQGVAQYF	TGTGCCAGCAGTCCCCAGGGGGTAGCGCAGTACTTC
14	TRBV7-6	-	TRBJ2-7	many	CASSYRDFESRQYF	TGTGCCAGCAGCTACCGGGACTTCGAAAGTAGGCAGTACTTC
14	TRBV19	TRBD1	TRBJ2-7	few	CATSEYRGSYEQYF	TGTGCCACATCAGAATACAGGGGCTCCTACGAGCAGTACTTC
14	TRBV27	-	TRBJ2-3	many	CASSLSGGANTQYF	TGTGCCAGCAGTTTATCCGGCGGGGCTAATACGCAGTATTTT
15	TRBV9	TRBD1	TRBJ1-1	many	CASSVGDSTNTEAFF	TGTGCCAGCAGCGTTGGGGACAGTACGAACACTGAAGCTTTCTTT
14	TRBV2	TRBD1	TRBJ1-1	many	CASSEGQPNTEAFF	TGTGCCAGCAGTGAGGGACAGCCGAACACTGAAGCTTTCTTT
16	TRBV7-3	TRBD2	TRBJ2-1	many	CASSPQAGKSYNEQFF	TGTGCCAGCAGTCCTCAAGCGGGAAAGTCCTACAATGAGCAGTTCTTC
13	TRBV7-3	-	TRBJ2-5	many	CASSRGGQETQYF	TGTGCCAGCAGCCGAGGGGGGCAAGAGACCCAGTACTTC
17	TRBV4-1	TRBD2	TRBJ2-7	many	CASSQLQVRSGGNEQYF	TGCGCCAGCAGCCAATTGCAAGTTCGGAGCGGGGGCAACGAGCAGTACTTC
15	TRBV7-2	-	TRBJ2-6	many	CASSFLGSGANVLTF	TGTGCCAGCAGCTTCCTTGGCTCTGGGGCCAACGTCCTGACTTTC
15	TRBV25-1	-	TRBJ2-1	many	CASSDWGPQGNEQFF	TGTGCCAGCAGTGATTGGGGCCCTCAGGGGAATGAGCAGTTCTTC
16	TRBV20-1	TRBD2	TRBJ2-1	many	CSARAVVAGRNNEQFF	TGCAGTGCTAGAGCTGTAGTAGCGGGACGAAACAATGAGCAGTTCTTC
13	TRBV7-2	-	TRBJ2-1	many	CASSLNSLNEQFF	TGTGCCAGCAGCTTAAACAGCCTAAATGAGCAGTTCTTC
12	TRBV29-1	-	TRBJ1-1	many	CSVGAANTEAFF	TGCAGCGTTGGGGCAGCTAACACTGAAGCTTTCTTT
17	TRBV5-1	-	TRBJ2-7	few	CASSLADPQRSRYEQYF	TGCGCCAGCAGCTTGGCCGACCCACAGCGGAGTCGCTACGAGCAGTACTTC
15	TRBV7-2	-	TRBJ1-5	many	CASSLFPGSDQPQHF	TGTGCCAGCAGCTTGTTTCCAGGGTCCGATCAGCCCCAGCATTTT
16	TRBV15	TRBD2	TRBJ2-1	many	CATSSYGTSGPNEQFF	TGTGCCACCAGCTCCTACGGGACTAGCGGACCCAATGAGCAGTTCTTC
14	TRBV27	-	TRBJ2-2	many	CASTFTGIRGELFF	TGTGCCAGCACGTTTACAGGGATTCGAGGGGAGCTGTTTTTT
16	TRBV5-1	TRBD1	TRBJ2-7	many	CASSLAMQGAAYEQYF	TGCGCCAGCAGCTTGGCCATGCAGGGGGCGGCCTACGAGCAGTACTTC
12	TRBV20-1	-	TRBJ1-2	many	CSAKDMHYGYTF	TGCAGTGCTAAGGACATGCACTATGGCTACACCTTC
12	TRBV5-1	-	TRBJ2-7	-	CASSLNEYEQYF	TGCGCCAGCAGCTTGAATGAGTACGAGCAGTACTTC
11	TRBV6-5	-	TRBJ1-1	many	CASTGAGEVFF	TGTGCCAGCACCGGGGCGGGTGAAGTTTTCTTT
14	TRBV5-1	TRBD2	TRBJ2-1	-	CASSSSGGYNEQFF	TGCGCCAGCAGCTCCAGCGGGGGGTACAATGAGCAGTTCTTC
12	TRBV27	-	TRBJ2-2	few	CASSIITGELFF	TGTGCCAGCAGTATTATCACCGGGGAGCTGTTTTTT
15	TRBV5-6	-	TRBJ1-5	many	CASSMGPQGNQPQHF	TGTGCCAGCAGCATGGGCCCCCAAGGGAATCAGCCCCAGCATTTT
16	TRBV9	-	TRBJ2-7	many	CASSVDGQFGIYGQYF	TGTGCCAGCAGCGTAGACGGGCAGTTCGGGATTTACGGGCAGTACTTC
15	TRBV11-3	-	TRBJ2-2	many	CASSLEDANTGELFF	TGTGCCAGCAGCTTAGAGGACGCGAACACCGGGGAGCTGTTTTTT
12	TRBV12-3/TRBV12-4	-	TRBJ2-1	many	CASSLKRVEQFF	TGTGCCAGCAGTTTAAAAAGAGTAGAGCAGTTCTTC
13	TRBV29-1	TRBD1	TRBJ1-2	few	CSVDGTGGYGYTF	TGCAGCGTTGATGGTACAGGGGGGTATGGCTACACCTTC
17	TRBV19	TRBD1	TRBJ1-5	many	CASSIWAITGGNQPQHF	TGTGCCAGTAGTATATGGGCGATAACAGGGGGCAATCAGCCCCAGCATTTT
13	TRBV11-3	-	TRBJ2-7	many	CASSLNGAHEQYF	TGTGCCAGCAGCCTAAACGGGGCCCACGAGCAGTACTTC